This T cell receptor (beta chain) was sequenced in a study of blood T cell repertoires in COVID-19. About the research overall: COVID-19 samples collected from the United States, Italy and Spain covered acute and convalescent phases.

This CDR3 is 14 amino acids long. The germline V gene has CDR1 SGHNT and CDR2 YYREEE (reference sequence). J was trimmed by 5 bases and V by 3 bases; bases with no gene match: 5. Using immunoSEQ multiplex PCR, the repertoire was profiled, and TCRdb retains in-frame clones only, with some absent. In the table there are hundreds of thousands of clones, roughly 87% of which are singletons. The TCR was taken from a woman aged 30 to 39 who had recovered from COVID-19. The sample comprised PBMCs or T cells enriched from blood (not recorded which). The chain uses TRBV5-4 and TRBJ1-1, with 9 bases matching TRBD1. The DNA for the CDR3 is TGTGCCAGCAGCTCCACAGGGGGCGGGACTGAAGCTTTCTTT. This sequence encodes CASSSTGGGTEAFF.